One and the same sample provided the 20 T cell receptor beta chains below, sequenced in a study of long-term antiretroviral therapy in people with HIV. The run of the v3.0 immunoSEQ assay was at survey level. Using immunoSEQ multiplex PCR, the repertoire was profiled, and TCRdb retains in-frame clones only, with some absent. The sample gives tens of thousands of clones, 70% to 90% of which show up once; roughly 5% is in the top ten. Sequenced material: unsorted PBMCs, taken roughly 2.8 years before starting antiretroviral therapy. The receptor source for this set is a woman in her 30s with HIV.

The CDR3 nucleotides are TGCGCCTGCGAGGGACTAGCGGGGTCCCACGAGCAGTACTTC. Its protein is CACEGLAGSHEQYF. The chain has TRBV10-2 and TRBJ2-7; 13 bases map to TRBD2. V dropped 11 bases and J dropped 5; count of bases not matched to a gene: 9. CDR1 and CDR2 from the germline V gene are WSHSY and SAAADI. The CDR3 is 14 residues long.

V and J are TRBV15 and TRBJ1-1; no definite D call. V was cut by 0 bases and J by 1 base, with 6 bases left in between. Germline V gene lookup returns CDR1 LNHNV and CDR2 YYDKDF (reference sequence). There are 14 residues in the CDR3. The CDR3 is CATSRDLRNTEAFF. CDR3 nucleotides: TGTGCCACCAGCAGAGATCTCAGGAACACTGAAGCTTTCTTT.

The chain combines TRBV27 with TRBJ2-1; 7 bases align to TRBD1. Germline assignment: CDR1 MNHEY and CDR2 SMNVEV (reference sequence). J lost 5 bases, V lost 8 bases, and 12 bases had no gene match. The CDR3 is 15 residues long. CDR3 sequence (DNA): TGTGCCAGCTCCGCCGGACAGGAAGCCCACAATGAGCAGTTCTTC. Protein: CASSAGQEAHNEQFF.

This rearrangement joins TRBV9 to TRBJ2-3; TRBD2 matches at 14 bases. The V and J ends lost 0 bases and 1 base, in that order; junction bases with no gene match: 1. Germline-derived CDR1 and CDR2 are SGDLS and YYNGEE. CDR3 length equals 17 residues. The CDR3: CASSVEGLAGGTDTQYF. CDR3 bases: TGTGCCAGCAGCGTAGAGGGACTAGCGGGGGGCACAGATACGCAGTATTTT.

This clone was observed a single time. The chain links TRBV7-6 to TRBJ2-6; D call uncertain. Trimming removed 4 bases at V and 2 bases at J, with 9 bases between. CDR1 SGHVS and CDR2 FNYEAQ come from the germline V gene. The CDR3 contains 15 residues. The CDR3 nucleotides are TGTGCCAGCAGCTCCGTATTTACTGGGGCCAACGTCCTGACTTTC. Translation: CASSSVFTGANVLTF.

The gene calls are TRBV27 and TRBJ2-5; D possibly matches TRBD1 or TRBD2 (5 bases each). CDR1 is MNHEY and CDR2 is SMNVEV in the germline V gene (reference sequence). CDR3 length equals 13 residues. V lost 2 bases, J lost 7 bases, and 11 bases lay in between. CDR3 loop: CASSLAGAGTQYF. DNA for the CDR3: TGTGCCAGCAGTTTAGCCGGGGCGGGGACCCAGTACTTC.

This chain links TRBV6-5 with TRBJ1-2; 8 bases are shared with TRBD1. V lost 5 bases, J lost 8 bases, and 7 bases stayed unmatched. The CDR3 is 13 amino acids. Germline V gene sequence: CDR1 MNHEY, CDR2 SVGAGI. CDR3 loop: CASSLQGGSGYTF. Written as DNA, the CDR3 is TGTGCCAGCAGTCTACAGGGGGGGAGCGGCTACACCTTC.

The gene calls are TRBV6-1 and TRBJ2-2; tentatively, D is TRBD1 or TRBD2 (5 bases each). There are 18 residues in the CDR3. CDR1 MNHNS and CDR2 SASEGT come from the germline V gene. V was clipped by 0 bases and J by 4 bases, with 18 bases between them. CDR3 protein: CASSEATMVRGSTGELFF. CDR3 nucleotide sequence: TGTGCCAGCAGTGAAGCGACCATGGTGAGGGGATCCACCGGGGAGCTGTTTTTT.

The chain combines TRBV9 with TRBJ1-1; D may be TRBD1 (6 bases). V dropped 3 bases and J dropped 0 bases, with 15 bases sitting between them. The CDR3 has 16 amino acids. Germline CDR1 SGDLS, CDR2 YYNGEE. CDR3 sequence: CASSADAGTMNTEAFF. CDR3 sequence (DNA): TGTGCCAGCAGCGCCGACGCCGGGACAATGAACACTGAAGCTTTCTTT. The entire variable domain, with the rest obtained from reference TRBV9 and TRBJ1-1, is as follows: DSGVTQTPKHLITATGQRVTLRCSPRSGDLSVYWYQQSLDQGLQFLIQYYNGEERAKGNILERFSAQQFPDLHSELNLSSLELGDSALYFCASSADAGTMNTEAFFGQGTRLTVV.

The genes are TRBV6-5 and TRBJ1-2; 7 bases agree with TRBD1. From germline, CDR1 is MNHEY and CDR2 SVGAGI. The CDR3 has 13 residues. V was pared by 5 bases and J by 4 bases, with 4 bases of the junction left unmatched. CDR3 sequence: CASSGQELYGYTF. The CDR3 region has the DNA TGTGCCAGCAGTGGACAGGAGCTCTATGGCTACACCTTC.

The count of this clone is one. The chain uses TRBV11-3 and TRBJ2-5; D is tentatively TRBD1 or TRBD2 (5 bases each). Trimming removed 5 bases at V and 5 bases at J, with 12 bases between. Per the germline V gene, CDR1 is SGHNT and CDR2 is YENEEA. The CDR3 is made up of 13 amino acids. The CDR3 DNA reads as TGTGCCAGCAGCCGGGACGCTCGGGAGACCCAGTACTTC. As protein: CASSRDARETQYF.

V and J are TRBV6-5 and TRBJ1-4; D may be TRBD1 (5 bases). V shed 7 bases and J shed 0 bases, with 12 bases lying between them. The CDR3 is 15 amino acids. Germline values: CDR1 MNHEY, CDR2 SVGAGI. The DNA for the CDR3 is TGTGCCAGCAAGGCAGGGTTTGCAACTAATGAAAAACTGTTTTTT. As protein: CASKAGFATNEKLFF.

This clone was found once. The chain couples TRBV5-1 to TRBJ1-2; 7 positions match TRBD1. The ends lost 4 bases at V and 5 bases at J; junction bases unmatched: 11. From germline, CDR1 is SGHRS and CDR2 YFSETQ. The CDR3 contains 15 residues. The CDR3 is CASSLGEMGQYGYTF. CDR3 nucleotides: TGCGCCAGCAGCCTGGGCGAGATGGGACAGTATGGCTACACCTTC.

The V gene is TRBV29-1, the J gene TRBJ1-5; a possible D gene is TRBD1 (5 bases). The CDR3 loop spans 9 amino acids. CDR1 and CDR2 from the germline V gene are SQVTM and ANQGSEA. V was trimmed by 7 bases and J by 8 bases, leaving 6 bases between them. CDR3 residues: CSAGEPQHF. The CDR3, as DNA: TGCAGCGCGGGGGAGCCCCAGCATTTT.

This clone turned up a few times. The V and J genes are TRBV7-8 and TRBJ1-1; D gene ambiguous. The CDR3 runs 17 residues. The V end lost 3 bases, the J end lost 1 base, and 18 bases lay between the germline ends. Germline values: CDR1 SGHVS, CDR2 FQNEAQ. The CDR3 nucleotides are TGTGCCAGCAGCTTTGCCCCTCAAGGCAGGAAGAACACTGAAGCTTTCTTT. Translation: CASSFAPQGRKNTEAFF.

The CDR3 here is CASSQRPQGLATNEKLFF. The DNA of the CDR3 is TGCGCCAGCAGTCAAAGGCCCCAGGGGCTTGCAACTAATGAAAAACTGTTTTTT. The gene calls are TRBV23-1 and TRBJ1-4, with D possibly being TRBD1 (6 bases). TRBV23-1 is annotated as an ORF whose role is uncertain. Trimming shortened V by 2 bases and J by 0 bases, and 16 bases separated the two germline ends. The CDR3 spans 18 residues.

The chain uses TRBV6-4 and TRBJ1-3, with 8 bases fitting TRBD1. CDR3 length: 21 residues. V dropped 0 bases and J dropped 0; count of bases not matched to a gene: 16. CDR1 and CDR2 (germline): MRHNA, SNTAGT. The CDR3, as DNA: TGTGCCAGCAGTGACTCGCTTACCGGGACAGGCTCTTCTCTCTCTGGAAACACCATATATTTT. It encodes CASSDSLTGTGSSLSGNTIYF.

The V gene is TRBV5-1, the J gene TRBJ2-3; 7 bases line up with TRBD2. The CDR3 has 14 residues. J lost 4 bases, V lost 3 bases, and 5 bases had no gene match. Germline CDR1 is SGHRS and CDR2 is YFSETQ. The CDR3 protein is CASSSGLEADTQYF. Written as DNA, the CDR3 is TGCGCCAGCAGCTCCGGACTAGAGGCAGATACGCAGTATTTT.

V gene TRBV5-8 combines with J gene TRBJ2-1; 7 bases are a match to TRBD1. Trimming removed 1 base from V and 8 bases from J; junction bases left unmatched: 9. Germline loops: CDR1 SGHTS, CDR2 YDEGEE. CDR3 length: 15 residues. CDR3 nucleotide sequence: TGTGCCAGCAGCTTGTCCCTCCAGGGGGTCGATGAGCAGTTCTTC. Amino acid sequence: CASSLSLQGVDEQFF.

The rearrangement uses TRBV27 and TRBJ1-6, with a tentative D call TRBD1 (5 bases). Between the trimmed V and J ends, which lost 3 bases and 9 bases, there was a span of 12 bases. CDR3 length: 14 amino acids. Looked up from germline, CDR1 is MNHEY and CDR2 is SMNVEV (reference sequence). The CDR3 region has the DNA TGTGCCAGCAGTTTCAGGCAGGGTAGTTCACCCCTCCACTTT. Amino acid sequence: CASSFRQGSSPLHF.